One and the same sample provided the 32 T cell receptor beta chains below, sequenced in a study of blood T cell repertoires in COVID-19. The assay was immunoSEQ multiplex PCR, and TCRdb's table has in-frame clones only and misses some. In the table there are approximately 250,000 clones, about nine tenths of which are singletons. The sample taken for sequencing was peripheral blood. These receptor sequences come from a man aged 30 to 39 who had recovered from COVID-19.

This chain uses TRBV10-3 with TRBJ1-1; TRBD1 agrees at 8 bases. Looked up from germline, CDR1 is ENHRY and CDR2 is SYGVKD. The J segment lost 5 bases and the V segment lost 1 base, leaving 12 bases of the junction unmatched. The CDR3 is made up of 17 amino acids. The DNA of the CDR3 is TGTGCCATCAGTGAGTTCGGACAGGGCCCAGGAGGGACTGAAGCTTTCTTT. It specifies CAISEFGQGPGGTEAFF.

This rearrangement joins TRBV11-2 to TRBJ2-2; D is possibly TRBD2 (6 bases). From germline, CDR1 is SGHAT and CDR2 FQNNGV. This CDR3 is 17 amino acids long. The germline V and J ends were trimmed by 6 bases and 0 bases, with 17 bases remaining between them. The CDR3 sequence: CASRSGSWSANTGELFF. The CDR3 DNA sequence: TGTGCCAGCAGATCCGGGAGTTGGAGCGCGAACACCGGGGAGCTGTTTTTT.

V usage is TRBV19 and J usage is TRBJ1-6, with 7 nucleotides matching TRBD1. Unmatched junction bases numbered 6, after V lost 3 bases and J lost 7 bases. Germline CDR1 and CDR2: LNHDA and SQIVND (reference sequence). This CDR3 comprises 15 residues. The CDR3 DNA reads as TGTGCCAGTAGTATGTCGGGACAGCGAAATTCACCCCTCCACTTT. Its translation: CASSMSGQRNSPLHF.

The chain recombines TRBV7-2 with TRBJ2-7, with D perhaps matching TRBD1 (5 bases). The CDR3 is 14 residues long. V gave up 5 bases and J gave up 0 bases, with 11 bases separating them. From germline, CDR1 is SGHTA and CDR2 FQGNSA. CDR3 sequence (DNA): TGTGCCAGCAGCCAGGGCCACAGCTCCTACGAGCAGTACTTC. Translated: CASSQGHSSYEQYF.

The V gene is TRBV14, the J gene TRBJ2-2, with 12 bases identical to TRBD1. The CDR3 extends over 16 amino acids. Germline assignment: CDR1 SGHDN and CDR2 FVKESK. V gave up 3 bases and J gave up 7 bases; unmatched junction bases: 6. This CDR3 reads CASSHGTGGFIGELFF. For the CDR3, the DNA is TGTGCCAGCAGCCATGGGACAGGGGGCTTTATCGGGGAGCTGTTTTTT.

The CDR3 protein is CASSISSYNEQFF. For the CDR3, the DNA is TGTGCCAGTAGTATCAGCTCCTACAATGAGCAGTTCTTC. This sequence joins TRBV19 and TRBJ2-1, with D hard to call. The CDR3 totals 13 residues. V lost 3 bases to trimming and J lost 0 bases, with 3 bases between them. Per germline, CDR1 LNHDA and CDR2 SQIVND (reference sequence).

The rearrangement links TRBV19 to TRBJ1-5; D remains ambiguous. Looked up from germline, CDR1 is LNHDA and CDR2 is SQIVND (reference sequence). The CDR3 contains 13 residues. Deletions cut 8 bases from V and 4 bases from J, with 12 bases between. CDR3 sequence: CASAWFPNQPQHF. DNA of the CDR3: TGTGCCAGTGCGTGGTTCCCTAATCAGCCCCAGCATTTT.

The gene calls are TRBV18 and TRBJ1-5; 7 nucleotides align to TRBD1. Losses at the gene ends were 4 bases for V and 0 bases for J; bases not matched to a gene: 9. The CDR3 sequence is 17 residues long. Germline CDR1 reads KGHSH; CDR2 reads LQKENI. The CDR3 DNA follows: TGTGCCAGCTCACGAGGACAGGACCCAAGTAGCAATCAGCCCCAGCATTTT. Translating it yields CASSRGQDPSSNQPQHF.

This chain connects TRBV7-9 to TRBJ1-2; D is ambiguous. V dropped 5 bases and J dropped 7 bases, with 14 bases sitting between them. CDR3 length: 13 residues. Germline V CDR1 and CDR2: SEHNR, FQNEAQ (reference sequence). CDR3 DNA sequence: TGTGCCAGCAGCCCTATATTTGAGAGTGGCTACACCTTC. It encodes CASSPIFESGYTF. Full variable domain (outside the CDR3, taken from reference TRBV7-9 and TRBJ1-2): DTGVSQNPRHKITKRGQNVTFRCDPISEHNRLYWYRQTLGQGPEFLTYFQNEAQLEKSRLLSDRFSAERPKGSFSTLEIQRTEQGDSAMYLCASSPIFESGYTFGSGTRLTVV.

This clone has a handful of counts. The CDR3 spells CASSQDLGGYGYTF. In DNA form, the CDR3 reads TGTGCCAGCAGCCAAGATCTAGGGGGCTATGGCTACACCTTC. The chain has TRBV3-1 (or the pseudogene TRBV3-2) and TRBJ1-2, with D perhaps matching TRBD1 (6 bases). Looked up from germline, CDR1 is LGHDT and CDR2 is YNNKEL (reference sequence). V shed 0 bases and J shed 4 bases, with 9 bases lying between them. CDR3 length: 14 residues.

The genes are TRBV7-9 and TRBJ1-1; the match to TRBD1 covers 7 bases. There are 14 residues in the CDR3. V shed 8 bases, J shed 9 bases, and the junction held 15 bases outside the gene matches. Germline V CDR1 and CDR2: SEHNR, FQNEAQ (reference sequence). The CDR3 here is CASHFDRDWAQAFF. The DNA of the CDR3 is TGTGCCAGCCACTTCGACAGGGATTGGGCTCAAGCTTTCTTT. Full variable domain (missing parts from reference TRBV7-9 and TRBJ1-1): DTGVSQNPRHKITKRGQNVTFRCDPISEHNRLYWYRQTLGQGPEFLTYFQNEAQLEKSRLLSDRFSAERPKGSFSTLEIQRTEQGDSAMYLCASHFDRDWAQAFFGQGTRLTVV.

V and J are TRBV7-9 and TRBJ1-2; D is ambiguous. V lost 6 bases and J lost 3, with 11 bases in between. CDR1 is SEHNR and CDR2 is FQNEAQ in the germline V gene (reference sequence). The CDR3 is 13 residues long. The CDR3 nucleotides read TGTGCCAGCAGTCTGTTTACGGACTATGGCTACACCTTC. Its translation: CASSLFTDYGYTF. Based on the CDR3 plus reference TRBV7-9 and TRBJ1-2, the full variable domain is DTGVSQNPRHKITKRGQNVTFRCDPISEHNRLYWYRQTLGQGPEFLTYFQNEAQLEKSRLLSDRFSAERPKGSFSTLEIQRTEQGDSAMYLCASSLFTDYGYTFGSGTRLTVV.

This chain joins TRBV5-1 and TRBJ1-6, with D possibly matching TRBD1 (5 bases). The CDR3 extends over 15 amino acids. V dropped 2 bases and J dropped 6 bases, with 12 bases sitting between them. Germline V lookup: CDR1 SGHRS, CDR2 YFSETQ. This chain's CDR3 is CASSLNRPGNSPLHF. The CDR3 region has the DNA TGCGCCAGCAGCTTAAACAGGCCTGGTAATTCACCCCTCCACTTT.

The chain uses TRBV2 and TRBJ2-5, with D possibly TRBD2 on 5 matching bases. The CDR3 is 14 amino acids. Trimming stripped 5 bases from V and 1 base from J, with 11 bases between. Germline V gene lookup returns CDR1 SNHLY and CDR2 FYNNEI. The CDR3 nucleotides read TGTGCCAGCAGTCAACGGGGAATCCAAGAGACCCAGTACTTC. This sequence encodes CASSQRGIQETQYF.

V and J are TRBV6-6 and TRBJ1-2; 8 bases are shared with TRBD1. The germline CDR1 and CDR2 sequences are MNHNY and SVGAGI (reference sequence). Losses at the gene ends were 0 bases for V and 7 bases for J; bases not matched to a gene: 4. The length of the CDR3 is 14 residues. CDR3 residues: CASSYSTGAGGYTF. The CDR3, as DNA: TGTGCCAGCAGTTACTCGACAGGGGCCGGTGGCTACACCTTC.

This clone was picked up one time. The chain recombines TRBV27 with TRBJ1-1, with D perhaps matching TRBD1 (6 bases). The CDR3 is 15 residues long. Trimming stripped 4 bases from V and 3 bases from J, with 15 bases between. Germline V gene sequence: CDR1 MNHEY, CDR2 SMNVEV (reference sequence). In DNA, the CDR3 is TGTGCCAGCAGTTGGGGGGGGCTTCCCGACACTGAAGCTTTCTTT. Protein product: CASSWGGLPDTEAFF.

Written as DNA, the CDR3 is TGCGCCAGCAGCTCCGGACAGGACTCCTACGAGCAGTACTTC. Translated, it gives CASSSGQDSYEQYF. The chain recombines TRBV5-1 with TRBJ2-7; 7 nucleotides match TRBD1. Losses at the gene ends were 3 bases for V and 0 bases for J; bases not matched to a gene: 3. Per the germline V gene, CDR1 is SGHRS and CDR2 is YFSETQ. The CDR3 runs to 14 residues.

The chain couples TRBV5-1 to TRBJ2-2; D is ambiguous. Trimming cost V 1 base and J 8 bases, with 9 bases left between them. Germline loops: CDR1 SGHRS, CDR2 YFSETQ. This CDR3 has 13 amino acids. The CDR3 loop is CASSLPVMGELFF. The DNA for the CDR3 is TGCGCCAGCAGCTTGCCGGTTATGGGGGAGCTGTTTTTT.

About this clone itself: A read error may produce the germline difference seen at one junction end. V and J are TRBV19 and TRBJ1-2, with 12 bases that match TRBD1. Germline loops: CDR1 LNHDA, CDR2 SQIVND (reference sequence). This CDR3 has 14 residues. The DNA for the CDR3 is TGTGCCAGTAGCCTTACGGGACAGGGGGCATCATTCGAGTTC. Protein: CASSLTGQGASFEF.

The gene calls are TRBV5-4 and TRBJ1-2; 8 nucleotides match TRBD1. CDR1 is SGHNT and CDR2 is YYREEE in the germline V gene (reference sequence). The V gene end was trimmed by 4 bases and the J gene end by 4 bases; junction bases not matched to a gene: 6. CDR3 length: 14 amino acids. DNA for the CDR3: TGTGCCAGCAGCCAACAGGGGGTGGTCTATGGCTACACCTTC. Protein sequence: CASSQQGVVYGYTF.

The V and J genes are TRBV30 and TRBJ1-5, with 7 bases fitting TRBD1. The germline CDR1 and CDR2 sequences are GTSNPN and SVGIG (reference sequence). Germline trimming cut 1 base from V and 6 bases from J; bases unmatched to any gene: 6. This CDR3 region has 14 residues. CDR3 nucleotides: TGTGCCTGGAGTGCGCTGACAGGGATTCAGCCCCAGCATTTT. It encodes CAWSALTGIQPQHF.

The chain carries TRBV4-3 and TRBJ2-2, with a possible D match to TRBD2 (5 bases). Germline V gene data show CDR1 as LGHNA and CDR2 as YSLEER. The CDR3 has 18 amino acids. V dropped 0 bases and J dropped 3 bases, with 17 bases sitting between them. The CDR3 spells CASSQDRASGAYTGELFF. In nucleotides, the CDR3 is TGCGCCAGCAGCCAAGATCGGGCCAGCGGAGCTTACACCGGGGAGCTGTTTTTT.

This CDR3 reads CASSKDRGSFSNQPQHF. CDR3 nucleotides: TGTGCCAGCAGCAAGGACAGAGGGTCTTTTAGCAATCAGCCCCAGCATTTT. This chain uses TRBV7-9 with TRBJ1-5, with D tentatively TRBD1 (6 bases). Germline CDR1 and CDR2: SEHNR and FQNEAQ (reference sequence). V was cut by 5 bases and J by 0 bases, with 17 bases left in between. The CDR3 covers 17 residues.

The rearrangement uses TRBV3-1 (or the pseudogene TRBV3-2) and TRBJ2-3; TRBD2 matches 11 bases. CDR1 and CDR2 (germline): LGHDT, YNNKEL (reference sequence). The CDR3 extends over 15 amino acids. Trimming took 4 bases from V and 9 from J; bases not matched to a gene: 9. CDR3: CASSPGGLAGVTQYF. The CDR3 coding sequence is TGTGCCAGCAGCCCAGGAGGACTAGCGGGCGTGACGCAGTATTTT.

The chain carries TRBV5-8 and TRBJ1-5; tentatively, D is TRBD1 (5 bases). V lost 1 base and J lost 7, with 15 bases in between. This CDR3 has 15 amino acids. Germline-derived CDR1 and CDR2 are SGHTS and YDEGEE. The CDR3 DNA is TGTGCCAGCAGCTTGATGCGGGGGGTAGGGCAGCCCCAGCATTTT. Its protein product is CASSLMRGVGQPQHF.

The chain employs TRBV6-5 and TRBJ2-2, with unresolved D. CDR3 length: 14 residues. Germline CDR1 and CDR2: MNHEY and SVGAGI. V gave up 0 bases and J gave up 2 bases, with 4 bases separating them. The CDR3 protein is CASSYSTNTGELFF. In nucleotides, the CDR3 is TGTGCCAGCAGTTACTCGACTAACACCGGGGAGCTGTTTTTT.

This chain uses TRBV11-2 with TRBJ1-2; 10 bases fit TRBD1. This CDR3 comprises 14 residues. Germline-derived CDR1 and CDR2 are SGHAT and FQNNGV. Trimming took 4 bases from V and 8 from J; bases not matched to a gene: 7. CDR3 sequence (DNA): TGTGCCAGCAGCTCCATTGACAGGGGGCAGGGCTACACCTTC. Protein product: CASSSIDRGQGYTF.

The chain links TRBV6-5 to TRBJ1-1; a possible D gene is TRBD1 (6 bases). The CDR3 is 12 amino acids. CDR1 and CDR2 (germline): MNHEY, SVGAGI. Trimming removed 6 bases at V and 7 bases at J, with 12 bases between. DNA for the CDR3: TGTGCCAGCAGGGGACATTGGTTTGAAGCTTTCTTT. The encoded protein is CASRGHWFEAFF.

This sequence joins TRBV6-5 and TRBJ1-2; TRBD1 agrees at 8 bases. Germline-derived CDR1 and CDR2 are MNHEY and SVGAGI. CDR3 size: 13 residues. V lost 7 bases to trimming and J lost 4 bases; unmatched junction nucleotides: 5. CDR3 DNA: TGTGCCAGCACCAGGGGGCTTGGCTATGGCTACACCTTC. Amino acid sequence: CASTRGLGYGYTF.

The chain joins TRBV13 to TRBJ1-3; 9 nucleotides agree with TRBD1. The V and J ends lost 5 bases and 3 bases, in that order; junction bases with no gene match: 14. This CDR3 has 18 amino acids. Germline V gives CDR1 PRHDT, CDR2 FYEKMQ (reference sequence). The CDR3 is CASSPRDRVPSLGNTIYF. The CDR3 DNA reads as TGTGCCAGCAGCCCTCGGGACAGGGTCCCATCTCTTGGAAACACCATATATTTT.

The rearrangement joins TRBV10-3 to TRBJ2-3, with 12 bases lining up with TRBD2. The CDR3 spans 19 residues. The junction had 12 bases not matched to a gene; V was cut back by 3 bases and J by 2 bases. Germline values: CDR1 ENHRY, CDR2 SYGVKD. Here the CDR3 reads CAISDVRTSGDGLTDTQYF. The CDR3 nucleotides are TGTGCCATCAGTGACGTGAGGACTAGCGGGGACGGCCTCACAGATACGCAGTATTTT.

V usage is TRBV6-2 or TRBV6-3 and J usage is TRBJ2-3; 9 bases match TRBD1. V lost 3 bases, J lost 0 bases, and 7 bases stayed unmatched. The CDR3 consists of 17 residues. CDR1 and CDR2 from the germline V gene are MNHEY and SVGEGT. Here the CDR3 reads CASSYPGQGLSTDTQYF. CDR3 coding DNA: TGTGCCAGCAGTTATCCGGGACAGGGACTTAGCACAGATACGCAGTATTTT.